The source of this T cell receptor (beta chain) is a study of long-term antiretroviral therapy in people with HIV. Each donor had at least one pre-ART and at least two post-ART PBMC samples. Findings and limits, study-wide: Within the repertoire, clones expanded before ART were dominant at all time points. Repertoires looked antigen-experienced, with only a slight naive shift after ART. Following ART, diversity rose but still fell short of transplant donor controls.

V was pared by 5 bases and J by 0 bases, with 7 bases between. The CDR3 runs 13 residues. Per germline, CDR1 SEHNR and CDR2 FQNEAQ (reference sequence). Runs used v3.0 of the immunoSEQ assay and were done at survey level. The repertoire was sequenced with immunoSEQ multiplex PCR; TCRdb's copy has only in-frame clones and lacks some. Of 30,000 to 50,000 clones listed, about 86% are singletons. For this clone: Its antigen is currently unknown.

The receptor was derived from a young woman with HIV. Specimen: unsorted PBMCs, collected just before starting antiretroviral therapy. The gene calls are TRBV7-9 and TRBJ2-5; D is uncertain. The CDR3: CASSAPYQETQYF. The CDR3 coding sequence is TGTGCCAGCAGCGCGCCCTACCAAGAGACCCAGTACTTC. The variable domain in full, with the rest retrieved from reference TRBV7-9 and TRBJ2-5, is DTGVSQNPRHKITKRGQNVTFRCDPISEHNRLYWYRQTLGQGPEFLTYFQNEAQLEKSRLLSDRFSAERPKGSFSTLEIQRTEQGDSAMYLCASSAPYQETQYFGPGTRLLVL.